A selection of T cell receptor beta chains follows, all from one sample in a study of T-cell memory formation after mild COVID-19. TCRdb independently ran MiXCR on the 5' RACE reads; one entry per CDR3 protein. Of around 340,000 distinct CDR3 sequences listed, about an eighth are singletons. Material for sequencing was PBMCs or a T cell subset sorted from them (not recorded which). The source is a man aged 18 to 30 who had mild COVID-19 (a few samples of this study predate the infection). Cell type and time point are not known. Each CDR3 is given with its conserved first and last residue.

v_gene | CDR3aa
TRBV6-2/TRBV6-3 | CASSSRTGQQFF
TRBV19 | CASSARKGDTQYF
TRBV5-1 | CASIFDLLSSYNSPLHF
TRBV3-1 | CASSPGLAGVGEQFF
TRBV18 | CASSPGYGNTIYF
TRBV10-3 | CAISVGGRTEAFF
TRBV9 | CASSVEAENTEAFF
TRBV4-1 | CASSPTSGGLGADTQYF
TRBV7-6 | CASSNRRLADNEQFF
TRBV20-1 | CSATRPEVTEAFF
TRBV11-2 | CASSPRPGGSYNEQFF
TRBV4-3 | CASSQDGRGGSGNTIYF